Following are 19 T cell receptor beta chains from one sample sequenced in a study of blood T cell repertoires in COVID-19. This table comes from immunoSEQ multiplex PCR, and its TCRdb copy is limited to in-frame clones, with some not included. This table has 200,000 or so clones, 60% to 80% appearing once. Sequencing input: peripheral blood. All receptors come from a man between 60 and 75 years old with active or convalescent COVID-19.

CDR3 protein: CASSPDRNQPQHF. The CDR3 nucleotides read TGTGCCAGCAGTCCCGACAGAAATCAGCCCCAGCATTTT. This chain joins TRBV12-3 or TRBV12-4 and TRBJ1-5; a weak D match, TRBD1 (5 bases). The CDR3 runs 13 residues. The V and J ends lost 5 bases and 4 bases respectively, with 9 bases between them.

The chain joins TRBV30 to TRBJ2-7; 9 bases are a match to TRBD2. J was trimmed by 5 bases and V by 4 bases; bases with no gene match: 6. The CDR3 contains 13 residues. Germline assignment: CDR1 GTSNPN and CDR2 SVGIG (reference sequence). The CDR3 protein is CAWNSGSVHEQYF. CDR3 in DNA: TGTGCCTGGAATAGCGGGAGCGTCCACGAGCAGTACTTC. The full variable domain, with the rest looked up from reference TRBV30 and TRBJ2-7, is SQTIHQWPATLVQPVGSPLSLECTVEGTSNPNLYWYRQAAGRGLQLLFYSVGIGQISSEVPQNLSASRPQDRQFILSSKKLLLSDSGFYLCAWNSGSVHEQYFGPGTRLTVT.

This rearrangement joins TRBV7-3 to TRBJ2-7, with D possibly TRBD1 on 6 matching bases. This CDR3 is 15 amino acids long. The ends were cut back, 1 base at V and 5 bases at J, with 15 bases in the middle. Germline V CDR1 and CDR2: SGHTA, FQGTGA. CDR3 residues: CASSLNGQLVDEQYF. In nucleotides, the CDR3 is TGTGCCAGCAGCTTAAATGGACAGCTTGTCGACGAGCAGTACTTC.

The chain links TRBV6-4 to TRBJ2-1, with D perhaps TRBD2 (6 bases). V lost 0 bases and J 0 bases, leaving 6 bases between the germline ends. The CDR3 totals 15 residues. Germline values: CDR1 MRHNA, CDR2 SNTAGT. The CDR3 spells CASSDSSGSYNEQFF. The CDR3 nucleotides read TGTGCCAGCAGTGACTCTAGCGGCTCCTACAATGAGCAGTTCTTC.

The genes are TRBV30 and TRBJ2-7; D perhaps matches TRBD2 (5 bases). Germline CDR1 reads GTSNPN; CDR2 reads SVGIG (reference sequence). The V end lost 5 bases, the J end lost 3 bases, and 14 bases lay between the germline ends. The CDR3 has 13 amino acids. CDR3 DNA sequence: TGTGCCTGGGGCGGATTCGGAGGCTACGAGCAGTACTTC. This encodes CAWGGFGGYEQYF. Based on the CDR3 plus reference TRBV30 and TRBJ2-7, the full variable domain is SQTIHQWPATLVQPVGSPLSLECTVEGTSNPNLYWYRQAAGRGLQLLFYSVGIGQISSEVPQNLSASRPQDRQFILSSKKLLLSDSGFYLCAWGGFGGYEQYFGPGTRLTVT.

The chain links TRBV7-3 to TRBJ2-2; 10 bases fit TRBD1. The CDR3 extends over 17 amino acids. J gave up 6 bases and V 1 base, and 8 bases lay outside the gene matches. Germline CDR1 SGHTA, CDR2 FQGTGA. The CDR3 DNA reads TGTGCCAGCAGCTTAAGGGGGACAGGGGATTTTTCCGGGGAGCTGTTTTTT. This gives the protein CASSLRGTGDFSGELFF.

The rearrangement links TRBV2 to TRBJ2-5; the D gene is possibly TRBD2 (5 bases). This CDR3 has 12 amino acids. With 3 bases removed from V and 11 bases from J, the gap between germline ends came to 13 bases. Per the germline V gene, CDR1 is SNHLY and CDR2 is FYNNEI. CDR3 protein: CASSDDGGGQYF. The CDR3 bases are TGTGCCAGCAGTGACGATGGAGGTGGACAGTACTTC.

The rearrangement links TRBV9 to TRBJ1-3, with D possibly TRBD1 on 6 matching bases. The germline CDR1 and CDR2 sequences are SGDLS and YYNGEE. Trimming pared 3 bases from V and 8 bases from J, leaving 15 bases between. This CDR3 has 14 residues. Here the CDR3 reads CASSEIQGRDTIYF. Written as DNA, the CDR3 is TGTGCCAGCAGCGAGATACAGGGTAGAGACACCATATATTTT.

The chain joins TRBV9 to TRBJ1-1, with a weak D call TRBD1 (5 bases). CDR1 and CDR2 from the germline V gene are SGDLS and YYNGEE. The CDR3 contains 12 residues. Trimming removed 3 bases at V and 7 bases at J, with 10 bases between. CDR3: CASSARDSEAFF. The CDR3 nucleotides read TGTGCCAGCAGCGCCAGAGACAGTGAAGCTTTCTTT.

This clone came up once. This CDR3 reads CAIRTPTGHEQFF. The DNA for the CDR3 is TGTGCCATCCGCACTCCCACTGGGCATGAGCAGTTCTTC. V gene TRBV10-3 combines with J gene TRBJ2-1; D remains ambiguous. The CDR3 has 13 amino acids. Between the trimmed V and J ends, which lost 8 bases and 8 bases, there was a span of 16 bases. CDR1 and CDR2 from the germline V gene are ENHRY and SYGVKD.

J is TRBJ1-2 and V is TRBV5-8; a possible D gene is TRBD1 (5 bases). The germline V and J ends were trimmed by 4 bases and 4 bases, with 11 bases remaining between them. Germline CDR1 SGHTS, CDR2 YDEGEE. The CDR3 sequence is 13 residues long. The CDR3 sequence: CASSLGQLYGYTF. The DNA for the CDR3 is TGTGCCAGCAGCCTTGGACAACTCTATGGCTACACCTTC.

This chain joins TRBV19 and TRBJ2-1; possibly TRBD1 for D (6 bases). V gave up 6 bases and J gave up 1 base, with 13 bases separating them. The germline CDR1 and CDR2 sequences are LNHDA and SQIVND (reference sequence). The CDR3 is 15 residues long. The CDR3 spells CASRKGHISYNEQFF. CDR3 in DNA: TGTGCCAGTAGGAAGGGACATATTTCCTACAATGAGCAGTTCTTC.

The CDR3 DNA reads TGTGCCAGCCGCCGGGGTGGCCCGGAGACCCAGTACTTC. It encodes CASRRGGPETQYF. This sequence joins TRBV11-2 and TRBJ2-5, with D possibly TRBD2 on 5 matching bases. Trimming left V 8 bases short and J 5 bases short, with 15 bases between. This CDR3 contains 13 residues. The germline V gene has CDR1 SGHAT and CDR2 FQNNGV.

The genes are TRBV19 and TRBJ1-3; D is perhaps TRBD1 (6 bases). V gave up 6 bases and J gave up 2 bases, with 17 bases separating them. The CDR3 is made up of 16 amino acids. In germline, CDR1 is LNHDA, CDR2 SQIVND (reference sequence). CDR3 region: CASSSGQTTAGNTIYF. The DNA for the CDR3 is TGTGCCAGTAGCTCCGGACAGACAACTGCTGGAAACACCATATATTTT.

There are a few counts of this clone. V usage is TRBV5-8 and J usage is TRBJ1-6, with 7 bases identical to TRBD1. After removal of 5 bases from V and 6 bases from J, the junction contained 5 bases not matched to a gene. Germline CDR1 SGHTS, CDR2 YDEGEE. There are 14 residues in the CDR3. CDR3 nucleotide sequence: TGTGCCAGCAGTTCCGACAGGGCTAATTCACCCCTCCACTTT. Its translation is CASSSDRANSPLHF.

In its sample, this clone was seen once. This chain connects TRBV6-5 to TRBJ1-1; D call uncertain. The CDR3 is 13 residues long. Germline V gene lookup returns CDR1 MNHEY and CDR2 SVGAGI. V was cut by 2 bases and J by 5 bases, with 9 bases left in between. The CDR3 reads CASSYVGGTEAFF. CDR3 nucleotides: TGTGCCAGCAGTTACGTTGGAGGAACTGAAGCTTTCTTT.

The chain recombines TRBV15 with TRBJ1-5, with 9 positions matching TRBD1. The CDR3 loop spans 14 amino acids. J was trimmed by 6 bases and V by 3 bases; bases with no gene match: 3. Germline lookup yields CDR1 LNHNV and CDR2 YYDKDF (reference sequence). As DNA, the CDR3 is TGTGCCACCAGCAGGACAGGGGGATCTCAGCCCCAGCATTTT. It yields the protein CATSRTGGSQPQHF.

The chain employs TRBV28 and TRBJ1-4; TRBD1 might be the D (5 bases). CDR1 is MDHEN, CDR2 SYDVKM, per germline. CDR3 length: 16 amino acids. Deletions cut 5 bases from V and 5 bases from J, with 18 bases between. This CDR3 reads CASSLRDFFGNEKLFF. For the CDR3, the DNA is TGTGCCAGCAGTCTCCGGGACTTCTTCGGGAATGAAAAACTGTTTTTT. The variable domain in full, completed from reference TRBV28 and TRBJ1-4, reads DVKVTQSSRYLVKRTGEKVFLECVQDMDHENMFWYRQDPGLGLRLIYFSYDVKMKEKGDIPEGYSVSREKKERFSLILESASTNQTSMYLCASSLRDFFGNEKLFFGSGTQLSVL.

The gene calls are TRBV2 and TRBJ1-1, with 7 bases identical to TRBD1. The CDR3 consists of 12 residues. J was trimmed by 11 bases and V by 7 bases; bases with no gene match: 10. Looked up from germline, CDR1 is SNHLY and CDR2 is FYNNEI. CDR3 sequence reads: CASTWGDSTAFF. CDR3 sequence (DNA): TGTGCCAGCACTTGGGGGGACAGTACGGCTTTCTTT.